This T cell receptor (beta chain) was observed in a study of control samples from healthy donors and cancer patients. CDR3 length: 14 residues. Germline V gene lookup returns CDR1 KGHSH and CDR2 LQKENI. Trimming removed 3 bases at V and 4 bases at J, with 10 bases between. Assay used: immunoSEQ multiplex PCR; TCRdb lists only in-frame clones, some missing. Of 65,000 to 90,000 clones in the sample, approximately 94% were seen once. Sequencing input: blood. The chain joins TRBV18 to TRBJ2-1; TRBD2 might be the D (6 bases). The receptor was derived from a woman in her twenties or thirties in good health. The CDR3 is CASSPGTRYNEQFF. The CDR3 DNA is TGTGCCAGCTCACCCGGGACTCGATACAATGAGCAGTTCTTC.